A selection of T cell receptor beta chains follows, all from one sample in a study of OX40 agonist ivuxolimab in advanced cancers. Libraries were prepared by immunoSEQ multiplex PCR; TCRdb keeps only in-frame clonotypes and omits some of them. This sample carries around 26,000 clones, 85% of them seen once, and the ten largest clones take around 50%. The sequencing used CD4+ or CD8+ T cells sorted from blood, collected in a trial of the OX40 agonist ivuxolimab. The receptors shown here come from an adult with an advanced solid tumor such as melanoma, head and neck, liver or kidney cancer. The CDR3 runs from the conserved cysteine through the conserved F or W. The D gene is left open where the match is weak. Only some rows state a clone size, as once, few, many or a class for expanded clones.

v_call	j_call	clone_size	d_call	cdr3_aa	cdr3_nt
TRBV27	TRBJ2-7	few	NA	CASSSRDGESYEQYF	TGTGCCAGCAGTTCCCGGGACGGGGAGAGCTACGAGCAGTACTTC
TRBV27	TRBJ1-1	NA	NA	CASGSKLRLPEAFF	TGTGCCAGCGGATCGAAGCTTCGGCTCCCTGAAGCTTTCTTT
TRBV14	TRBJ2-1	hyperexpanded	NA	CASGGYRNNEQFF	TGTGCCAGCGGGGGGTATCGGAACAATGAGCAGTTCTTC
TRBV27	TRBJ2-1	NA	TRBD2	CASSSPGLAGLDEQFF	TGTGCCAGCAGCTCCCCGGGACTAGCGGGGCTCGATGAGCAGTTCTTC
TRBV29-1	TRBJ2-1	NA	NA	CSVDGQGPYNEQFF	TGCAGCGTTGACGGGCAGGGGCCCTACAATGAGCAGTTCTTC
TRBV27	TRBJ2-7	NA	TRBD2	CASSSLAEFYEQYF	TGTGCCAGCAGCTCTCTAGCGGAGTTCTACGAGCAGTACTTC
TRBV28	TRBJ2-1	NA	TRBD2	CASKIAGGSYNEQFF	TGTGCCAGCAAAATAGCGGGGGGGTCCTACAATGAGCAGTTCTTC
TRBV7-9	TRBJ2-1	NA	TRBD2	CASSLTLAGSYNEQFF	TGTGCCAGCAGCTTAACTTTAGCGGGATCCTACAATGAGCAGTTCTTC
TRBV27	TRBJ2-2	NA	NA	CASSFVAGELFF	TGTGCCAGCAGTTTCGTGGCCGGGGAGCTGTTTTTT
TRBV5-1	TRBJ1-2	NA	NA	CASSTLDSYYGYTF	TGCGCCAGCAGTACACTCGACAGCTACTATGGCTACACCTTC
TRBV5-1	TRBJ2-5	NA	NA	CASSLRPPETQYF	TGCGCCAGCAGCTTGAGGCCTCCCGAGACCCAGTACTTC
TRBV7-8	TRBJ1-5	once	NA	CASSSLGERSNQPQHF	TGTGCCAGCAGCTCTCTGGGGGAACGTAGCAATCAGCCCCAGCATTTT
TRBV29-1	TRBJ1-2	NA	NA	CSDTTWPNYGYTF	TGCAGCGACACTACATGGCCCAACTATGGCTACACCTTC
TRBV6-5	TRBJ1-1	once	NA	CASSYRAGATEAFF	TGTGCCAGCAGTTATAGGGCGGGGGCCACTGAAGCTTTCTTT
TRBV7-9	TRBJ1-1	once	NA	CASSLTGGQLNTEAFF	TGTGCCAGCAGCTTAACCGGGGGCCAGCTGAACACTGAAGCTTTCTTT
TRBV6-6	TRBJ2-7	NA	TRBD1	CATMDRLREQYF	TGTGCCACCATGGACAGGCTACGCGAGCAGTACTTC
TRBV2	TRBJ1-1	NA	TRBD1	CASIRGQGAAEAFF	TGTGCCAGCATCCGAGGACAGGGGGCGGCTGAAGCTTTCTTT
TRBV13	TRBJ1-2	NA	TRBD1	CASSLQGNYGYTF	TGTGCCAGCAGTTTACAGGGGAACTATGGCTACACCTTC
TRBV7-9	TRBJ1-3	NA	TRBD1	CASSPGGDGNTIYF	TGTGCCAGCAGCCCAGGGGGCGACGGAAACACCATATATTTT